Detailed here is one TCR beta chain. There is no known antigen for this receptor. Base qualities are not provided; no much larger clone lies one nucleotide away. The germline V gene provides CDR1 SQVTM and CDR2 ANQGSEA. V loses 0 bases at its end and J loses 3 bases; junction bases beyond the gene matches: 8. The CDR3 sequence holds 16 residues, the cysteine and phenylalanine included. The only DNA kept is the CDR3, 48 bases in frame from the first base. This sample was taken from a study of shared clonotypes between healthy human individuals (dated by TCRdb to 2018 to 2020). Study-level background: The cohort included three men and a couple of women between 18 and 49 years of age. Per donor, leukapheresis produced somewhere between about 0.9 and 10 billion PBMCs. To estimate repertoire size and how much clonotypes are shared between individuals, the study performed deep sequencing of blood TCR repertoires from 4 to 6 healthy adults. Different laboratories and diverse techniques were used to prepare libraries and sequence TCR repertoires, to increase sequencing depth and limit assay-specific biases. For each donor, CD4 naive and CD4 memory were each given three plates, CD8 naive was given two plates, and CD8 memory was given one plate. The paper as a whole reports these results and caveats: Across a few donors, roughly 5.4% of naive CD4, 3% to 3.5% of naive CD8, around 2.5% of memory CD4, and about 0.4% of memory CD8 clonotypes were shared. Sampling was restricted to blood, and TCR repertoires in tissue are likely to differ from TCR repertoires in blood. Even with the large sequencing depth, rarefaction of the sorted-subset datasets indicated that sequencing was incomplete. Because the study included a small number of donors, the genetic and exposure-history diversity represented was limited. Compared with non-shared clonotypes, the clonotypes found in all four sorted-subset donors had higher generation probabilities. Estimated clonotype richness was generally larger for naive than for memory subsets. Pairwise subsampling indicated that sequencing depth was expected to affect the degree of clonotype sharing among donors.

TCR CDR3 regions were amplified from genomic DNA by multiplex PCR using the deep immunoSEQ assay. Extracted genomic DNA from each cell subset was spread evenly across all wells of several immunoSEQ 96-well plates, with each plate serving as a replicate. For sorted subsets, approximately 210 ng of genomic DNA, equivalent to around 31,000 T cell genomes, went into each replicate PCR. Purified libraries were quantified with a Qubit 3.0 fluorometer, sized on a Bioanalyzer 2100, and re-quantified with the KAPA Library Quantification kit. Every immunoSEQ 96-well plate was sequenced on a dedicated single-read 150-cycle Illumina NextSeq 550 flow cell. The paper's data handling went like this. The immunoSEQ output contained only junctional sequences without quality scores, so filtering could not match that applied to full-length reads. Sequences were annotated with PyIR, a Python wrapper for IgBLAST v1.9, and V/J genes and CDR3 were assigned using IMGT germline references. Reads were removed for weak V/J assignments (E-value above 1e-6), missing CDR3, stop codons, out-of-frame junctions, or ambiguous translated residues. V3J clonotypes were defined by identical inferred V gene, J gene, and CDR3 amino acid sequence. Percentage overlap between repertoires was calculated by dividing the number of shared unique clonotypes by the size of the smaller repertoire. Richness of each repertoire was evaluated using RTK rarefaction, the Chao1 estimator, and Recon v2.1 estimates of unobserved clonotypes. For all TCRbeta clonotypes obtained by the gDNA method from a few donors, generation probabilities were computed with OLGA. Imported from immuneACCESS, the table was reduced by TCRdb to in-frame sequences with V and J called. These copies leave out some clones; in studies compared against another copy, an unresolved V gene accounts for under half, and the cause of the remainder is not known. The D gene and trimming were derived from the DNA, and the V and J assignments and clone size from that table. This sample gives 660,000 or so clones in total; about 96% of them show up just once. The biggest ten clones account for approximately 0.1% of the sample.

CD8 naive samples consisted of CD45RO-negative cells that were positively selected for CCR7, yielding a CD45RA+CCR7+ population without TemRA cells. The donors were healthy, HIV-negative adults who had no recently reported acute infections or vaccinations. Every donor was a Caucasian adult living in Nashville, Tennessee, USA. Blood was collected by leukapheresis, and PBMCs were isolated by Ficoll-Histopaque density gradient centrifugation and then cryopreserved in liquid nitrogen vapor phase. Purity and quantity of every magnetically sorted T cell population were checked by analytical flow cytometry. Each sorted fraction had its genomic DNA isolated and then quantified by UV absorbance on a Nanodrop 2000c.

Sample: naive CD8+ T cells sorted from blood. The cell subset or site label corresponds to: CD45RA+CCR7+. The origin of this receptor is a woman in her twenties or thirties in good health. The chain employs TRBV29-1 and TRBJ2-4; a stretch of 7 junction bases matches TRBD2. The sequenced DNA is TGCAGCGTTGAAGATGGGCGGGGGTTCGGCAAAAACATTCAGTACTTC. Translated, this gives CSVEDGRGFGKNIQYF. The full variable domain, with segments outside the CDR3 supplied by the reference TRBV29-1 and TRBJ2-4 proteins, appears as SAVISQKPSRDICQRGTSLTIQCQVDSQVTMMFWYRQQPGQSLTLIATANQGSEATYESGFVIDKFPISRPNLTFSTLTVSNMSPEDSSIYLCSVEDGRGFGKNIQYFGAGTRLSVL.